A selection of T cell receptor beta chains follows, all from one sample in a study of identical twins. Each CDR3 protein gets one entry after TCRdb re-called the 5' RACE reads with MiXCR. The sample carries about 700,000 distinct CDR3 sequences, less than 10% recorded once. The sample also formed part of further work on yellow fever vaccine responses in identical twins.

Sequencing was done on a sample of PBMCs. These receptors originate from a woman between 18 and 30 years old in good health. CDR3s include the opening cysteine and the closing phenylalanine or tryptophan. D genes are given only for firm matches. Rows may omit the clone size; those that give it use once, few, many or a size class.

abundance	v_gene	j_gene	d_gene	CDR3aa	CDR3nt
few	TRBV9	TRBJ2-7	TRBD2	CASSVTWEGSYEQYF	TGTGCCAGCAGCGTAACGTGGGAGGGGTCCTACGAGCAGTACTTC
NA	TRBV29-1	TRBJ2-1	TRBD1	CSVTGQVNEQFF	TGCAGCGTTACGGGACAGGTCAATGAGCAGTTCTTC
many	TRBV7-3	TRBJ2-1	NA	CASSFVLASYNEQFF	TGTGCCAGCAGCTTCGTACTAGCCTCCTACAATGAGCAGTTCTTC
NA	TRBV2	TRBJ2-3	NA	CASKSGAEITDTQYF	TGTGCCAGCAAGTCGGGTGCCGAAATCACAGATACGCAGTATTTT
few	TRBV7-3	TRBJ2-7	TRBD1	CASSKQTGASYEQYF	TGTGCCAGCAGCAAACAGACAGGGGCTTCCTACGAGCAGTACTTC
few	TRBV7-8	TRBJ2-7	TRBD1	CASSPRATTGGPYEQYF	TGTGCCAGCAGCCCACGAGCCACGACAGGGGGGCCTTACGAGCAGTACTTC
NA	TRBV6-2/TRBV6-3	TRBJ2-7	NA	CASSYADFYEQYF	TGTGCCAGCAGTTACGCAGACTTCTACGAGCAGTACTTC
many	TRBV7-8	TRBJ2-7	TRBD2	CASSVTGLAGVQYF	TGTGCCAGCAGCGTTACTGGACTAGCGGGAGTGCAGTACTTC
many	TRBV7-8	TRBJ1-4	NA	CASSLELGTALEKLFF	TGTGCCAGCAGCTTGGAGTTAGGGACGGCATTGGAAAAACTGTTTTTT
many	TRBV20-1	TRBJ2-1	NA	CSARDHWGGENEQFF	TGCAGTGCTAGAGATCATTGGGGAGGCGAAAATGAGCAGTTCTTC
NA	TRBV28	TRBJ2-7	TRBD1	CASSQGAGLAYEQYF	TGTGCCAGCAGTCAGGGGGCAGGTTTGGCCTACGAGCAGTACTTC
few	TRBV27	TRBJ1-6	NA	CASSFRQNHSPLHF	TGTGCCAGCAGTTTTAGACAGAATCATTCACCCCTCCACTTT
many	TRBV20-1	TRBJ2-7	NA	CSARVPAQASYEQYF	TGCAGTGCTAGAGTACCCGCACAGGCTTCCTACGAGCAGTACTTC
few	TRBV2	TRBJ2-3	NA	CASRVRGDPTDTQYF	TGTGCCAGCAGGGTCAGGGGGGATCCCACAGATACGCAGTATTTT
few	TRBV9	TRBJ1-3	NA	CASTGAAVSGNTIYF	TGTGCCAGCACCGGGGCAGCCGTCTCTGGAAACACCATATATTTT
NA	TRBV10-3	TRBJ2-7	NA	CAISGVLGESYEQYF	TGTGCCATCAGTGGCGTCCTAGGCGAGTCCTACGAGCAGTACTTC
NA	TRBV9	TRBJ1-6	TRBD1	CASRTGGQSPLHF	TGTGCCAGCAGGACAGGGGGTCAATCACCCCTCCACTTT
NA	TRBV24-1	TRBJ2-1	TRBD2	CATSDLGLATNEQFF	TGTGCCACCAGTGATCTAGGACTAGCCACGAATGAGCAGTTCTTC
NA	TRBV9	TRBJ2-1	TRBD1	CASSEDRRDNEQFF	TGTGCCAGCAGCGAGGACAGGCGGGACAATGAGCAGTTCTTC
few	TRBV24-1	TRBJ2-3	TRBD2	CATSAPTSGRSPDTQYF	TGTGCCACCAGTGCCCCGACTAGCGGGAGGAGTCCGGATACGCAGTATTTT
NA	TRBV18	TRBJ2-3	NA	CASSPQPSASDTQYF	TGTGCCAGCTCACCACAACCATCTGCATCAGATACGCAGTATTTT
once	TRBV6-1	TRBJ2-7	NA	CATAPWDQVHEQYF	TGTGCCACAGCCCCCTGGGATCAGGTCCACGAGCAGTACTTC
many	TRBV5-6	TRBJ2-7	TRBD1	CASIRTGPNYEQYF	TGTGCCAGCATCAGGACAGGGCCCAATTACGAGCAGTACTTC
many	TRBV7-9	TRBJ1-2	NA	CASSSEPYGYTF	TGTGCCAGCAGCTCCGAGCCGTATGGCTACACCTTC
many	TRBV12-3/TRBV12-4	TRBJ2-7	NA	CASSLGPAAEQYF	TGTGCCAGCAGTTTGGGCCCGGCGGCCGAGCAGTACTTC
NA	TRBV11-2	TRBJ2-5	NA	CASSLGRQESLQETQYF	TGTGCCAGCAGCTTAGGGCGACAGGAGTCCCTCCAAGAGACCCAGTACTTC
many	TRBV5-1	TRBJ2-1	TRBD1	CASSLDRGFNEQFF	TGCGCCAGCAGCTTGGACAGGGGGTTCAATGAGCAGTTCTTC
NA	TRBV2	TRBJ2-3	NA	CASSDRQGRVDTQYF	TGTGCCAGCAGTGATCGACAGGGGAGGGTCGATACGCAGTATTTT
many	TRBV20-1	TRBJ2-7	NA	CSARDSGYEQYF	TGCAGTGCTAGAGATAGCGGATACGAGCAGTACTTC
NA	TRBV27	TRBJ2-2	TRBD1	CASSPGQGRLVAGELFF	TGTGCCAGCAGCCCGGGACAGGGGCGCCTAGTGGCCGGGGAGCTGTTTTTT
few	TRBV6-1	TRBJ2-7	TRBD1	CASRSPGQADEQYF	TGTGCCAGCAGATCCCCCGGACAGGCGGACGAGCAGTACTTC
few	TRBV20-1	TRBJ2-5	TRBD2	CSARGEGLWQETQYF	TGCAGTGCTCGGGGGGAGGGGTTATGGCAAGAGACCCAGTACTTC
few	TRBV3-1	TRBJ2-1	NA	CASSQTGLGARNEQFF	TGTGCCAGCAGCCAAACTGGGCTAGGGGCTAGGAATGAGCAGTTCTTC
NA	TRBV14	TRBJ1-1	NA	CASSQDWAQVAFF	TGTGCCAGCAGCCAAGATTGGGCACAGGTAGCTTTCTTT
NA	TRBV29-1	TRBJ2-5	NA	CSVADETQYF	TGCAGCGTTGCGGATGAGACCCAGTACTTC
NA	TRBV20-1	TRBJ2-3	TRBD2	CSAKRTSGRAAVVDTQYF	TGCAGTGCTAAACGGACTAGCGGGAGGGCGGCGGTGGTAGATACGCAGTATTTT
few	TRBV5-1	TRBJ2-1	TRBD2	CASSGGGLAGYNEQFF	TGCGCCAGCAGCGGCGGTGGACTAGCGGGATACAATGAGCAGTTCTTC
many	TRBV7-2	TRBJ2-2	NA	CASSVDSSTGELFF	TGTGCCAGCAGTGTCGACAGTTCCACCGGGGAGCTGTTTTTT
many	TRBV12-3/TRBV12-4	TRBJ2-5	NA	CASSLIPAGGGGETQYF	TGTGCCAGCAGTTTAATACCGGCAGGGGGAGGAGGAGAGACCCAGTACTTC
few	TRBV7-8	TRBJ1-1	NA	CASSLVAVQNTEAFF	TGTGCCAGCAGCTTAGTGGCAGTTCAAAACACTGAAGCTTTCTTT
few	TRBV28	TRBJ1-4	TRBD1	CASSPSGKGAPEKLFF	TGTGCCAGCAGTCCCAGTGGGAAGGGGGCGCCCGAAAAACTGTTTTTT
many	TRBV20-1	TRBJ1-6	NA	CSAPRNTGQLDSPLHF	TGCAGTGCTCCTAGAAATACGGGACAATTAGACTCACCCCTCCACTTT
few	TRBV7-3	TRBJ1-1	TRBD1	CASSLTGEDTEAFF	TGTGCCAGCAGCTTGACAGGGGAGGACACTGAAGCTTTCTTT
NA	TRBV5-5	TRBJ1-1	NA	CASTPAGRDTEAFF	TGTGCCAGCACCCCGGCAGGGAGGGACACTGAAGCTTTCTTT
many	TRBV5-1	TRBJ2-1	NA	CASSLGVGEQFF	TGTGCTAGCAGCTTGGGGGTGGGTGAGCAGTTCTTC
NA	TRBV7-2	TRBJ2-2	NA	CASSLRSHTGELFF	TGTGCCAGCAGCTTAAGGTCCCACACCGGGGAGCTGTTTTTT
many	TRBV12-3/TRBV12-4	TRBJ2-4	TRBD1	CASSPRQGRRNIQYF	TGTGCCAGCAGTCCCAGACAGGGTCGTAGGAACATTCAGTACTTC
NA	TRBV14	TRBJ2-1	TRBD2	CASSQDWKLAGGNEQFF	TGTGCCAGCAGCCAAGATTGGAAACTAGCGGGAGGCAATGAGCAGTTCTTC
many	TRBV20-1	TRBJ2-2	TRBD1	CSARHVQGSGELFF	TGCAGTGCTAGGCACGTACAGGGGAGCGGGGAGCTGTTTTTT
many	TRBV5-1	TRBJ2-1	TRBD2	CASSLVAGEYNEQFF	TGCGCCAGCAGCTTGGTAGCGGGGGAGTACAATGAGCAGTTCTTC
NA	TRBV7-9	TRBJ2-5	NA	CASSLSEKGKETQYF	TGTGCCAGCAGCTTATCCGAGAAGGGGAAAGAGACCCAGTACTTC
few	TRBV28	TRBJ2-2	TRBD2	CASRGTSGRDDTGELFF	TGTGCCAGCAGGGGAACTAGCGGGAGAGACGACACCGGGGAGCTGTTTTTT
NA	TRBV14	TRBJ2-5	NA	CASSLRRLRETQYF	TGTGCCAGCAGCCTCCGGAGATTGAGAGAGACCCAGTACTTC